The rows below give T cell receptor beta chains drawn from one sample of a study of T-cell reconstitution after alpha-beta-depleted transplantation in children. MiXCR, applied by TCRdb to the PCR reads, yields one record per CDR3 protein. The table shows roughly 120,000 distinct CDR3 sequences, with around 10% occurring only once. Specimen: PBMCs from the stem cell graft donor, collected from the stem cell graft. These receptors were collected from a human donor who donated a stem cell graft to a child with acute lymphoblastic leukemia. The CDR3 runs from the conserved cysteine through the conserved F or W. D genes are given only for firm matches. For some rows the clone size is stated as once, few or many, or as a class when expanded; others skip it.

13 TRBJ1-1 - TRBV20-1 many TGCAGTGCTAGAAGTTTGGGGGGAGGGGAAGCTTTCTTT CSARSLGGGEAFF
16 TRBJ2-1 TRBD2 TRBV20-1 many TGCAGTGCCCCAGCCAGCGGGGGGTCGCTATACAATGAGCAGTTCTTC CSAPASGGSLYNEQFF
13 TRBJ1-5 - TRBV20-1 many TGCAGTGCTACAGGGGTAAGCAATCAGCCCCAGCATTTT CSATGVSNQPQHF
16 TRBJ2-1 TRBD2 TRBV5-1 many TGCGCCAGCAGCCCCCAGTTGCGGGAGGGCCTGAGAGAGCAGTTCTTC CASSPQLREGLREQFF
17 TRBJ2-1 TRBD2 TRBV4-3 few TGCGCCAGCAGCCAAGAGATAGGACTAGCGGCCAACAATGAGCAGTTCTTC CASSQEIGLAANNEQFF
13 TRBJ1-4 - TRBV20-1 many TGCAGTCCAAGAGAAGGGGGTGCGGGAAAACTGTTTTTT CSPREGGAGKLFF
15 TRBJ2-7 TRBD2 TRBV28 many TGTGCCAGCAGTACGACCGGGACTAACTCCTACGAGCAGTACTTC CASSTTGTNSYEQYF
14 TRBJ2-3 TRBD2 TRBV5-6 many TGTGCCAGCAGCCGGATAGCGGGCGGGAATACGCAGTATTTT CASSRIAGGNTQYF
14 TRBJ1-1 TRBD1 TRBV12-3/TRBV12-4 many TGTGCCAGCAGTTTCGGGACAGGGGGCCAGGGAGCTTTCTTT CASSFGTGGQGAFF
14 TRBJ2-6 - TRBV7-9 many TGTGCCAGCAGCTTATTGGCTGGGGCCAACGTCCTGACTTTC CASSLLAGANVLTF
15 TRBJ1-1 TRBD1 TRBV19 - TGTGCCGTACCAATCCGGACAGGGCTGAACACTGAAGCTTTCTTT CAVPIRTGLNTEAFF
15 TRBJ1-5 - TRBV20-1 many TGCAGTGCTAGAGAGCCGACAGCGAGCAATCAGCCCCAGCATTTT CSAREPTASNQPQHF
15 TRBJ2-1 - TRBV5-1 many TGCGCCAGCAGCCCCCTCCAGGGGAGGGTGCATGAGCAGTTCTTC CASSPLQGRVHEQFF
16 TRBJ2-3 - TRBV10-2 - TGCGCCAGCAGTGAACCTAGGGGGGCGGGCACAGATACGCAGTATTTT CASSEPRGAGTDTQYF
14 TRBJ2-3 TRBD2 TRBV20-1 many TGCAGTGCTAGCCTACTAGCGGGAGCAGATACGCAGTATTTT CSASLLAGADTQYF
12 TRBJ2-7 - TRBV21-1 many TGTGCCAGCAGCAAACGCATGGCCGAGCAGTACTTC CASSKRMAEQYF
15 TRBJ2-5 - TRBV12-3/TRBV12-4 many TGTGCCAGCAGTTTCTTACAGGGAGGAAGGGAGACCCAGTACTTC CASSFLQGGRETQYF
14 TRBJ2-7 TRBD1 TRBV6-7 many TGTGCCAGCACCGAAGGACAGGGAGGTTACGAGCAGTACTTC CASTEGQGGYEQYF
13 TRBJ1-1 TRBD1 TRBV30 few TGTGCCTGGGGGGTCGACAGGGCCACTGAAGCTTTCTTT CAWGVDRATEAFF
15 TRBJ2-2 - TRBV4-3 many TGCGCCAGCAGCCAAGATGGGGTGTACACCGGGGAGCTGTTTTTT CASSQDGVYTGELFF
14 TRBJ2-3 TRBD1 TRBV11-2 many TGTGCCAGCAGCTTATCGTCAAGGACAGGGGGCCGGCATTTT CASSLSSRTGGRHF
17 TRBJ2-1 - TRBV5-1 many TGCGCCAGCAGCACCACGGGACGAAGTAGCTCCTACAATGAGCAGTTCTTC CASSTTGRSSSYNEQFF
15 TRBJ1-5 - TRBV7-9 many TGTGCCAGCAGTTTCTCCGGACGGAACAATCAGCCCCAGCATTTT CASSFSGRNNQPQHF
13 TRBJ1-1 - TRBV29-1 many TGCAGCGTCCACGACAGGAGGGGGACTGAAGCTTTCTTT CSVHDRRGTEAFF
13 TRBJ2-5 - TRBV5-1 many TGCGCCAGCAGAAGGGATGGAGGGGAGACCCAGTACTTC CASRRDGGETQYF
13 TRBJ1-5 - TRBV18 - TGTGCCAGCTCACCGGGAGGGAATCAGCCCCAGCATTTT CASSPGGNQPQHF
18 TRBJ2-1 TRBD1 TRBV11-3 many TGTGCCAGCAGCTTAAGGGGACAGGGGTCTAGGGTTTACAATGAGCAGTTCTTC CASSLRGQGSRVYNEQFF
14 TRBJ2-5 - TRBV7-2 few TGTGCCAGCAGCCCAAACAGGCTAAAAGAGACCCAGTACTTC CASSPNRLKETQYF
14 TRBJ1-1 TRBD1 TRBV12-3/TRBV12-4 many TGTGCCAGCAGCCGACAGGGATCGAACACTGAAGCTTTCTTT CASSRQGSNTEAFF
15 TRBJ2-2 TRBD2 TRBV3-1 - TGTGCCAGCACCCTTAGCGGGGGTGGCACCGGGGAGCTGTTTTTT CASTLSGGGTGELFF
14 TRBJ2-7 TRBD2 TRBV20-1 many TGCAGTGCTAGGGCAACTAGCGGGAAGCTCGAGCAGTACTTC CSARATSGKLEQYF
13 TRBJ2-5 - TRBV5-1 many TGCGCCAGCAGCTTGCCGGAGGAGGAGACCCAGTACTTC CASSLPEEETQYF
16 TRBJ1-5 TRBD1 TRBV5-5 many TGTGCCAGCAGCCGCGGGACAGGGGTCGGCAATCAGCCCCAGCATTTT CASSRGTGVGNQPQHF
14 TRBJ2-7 - TRBV5-1 many TGCGCCAGCAGCCCCCGAGAGACCTCCTACGAGCAGTACTTC CASSPRETSYEQYF
12 TRBJ2-1 TRBD2 TRBV29-1 many TGCAGCGTTGAGGCGGGAGGGCGTGAGCAGTTCTTC CSVEAGGREQFF
14 TRBJ1-4 - TRBV5-5 many TGTGCCAGCAGCTTTGGGGAGGGGAGTGAAAAACTGTTTTTT CASSFGEGSEKLFF
14 TRBJ1-2 TRBD1 TRBV5-1 many TGCGCCAGCAGCTTGCCTGGACAGGACTATGGCTACACCTTC CASSLPGQDYGYTF
14 TRBJ1-4 TRBD1 TRBV4-3 many TGCGCCAGCACCACAGGGGTCCTTAATGAAAAACTGTTTTTT CASTTGVLNEKLFF
15 TRBJ2-7 TRBD1 TRBV7-2 many TGTGCCAGCAGCTTAGTCAGGGCCAGGGGGTACGAGCAGTACTTC CASSLVRARGYEQYF
14 TRBJ1-4 - TRBV11-2 - TGTGCCAGCTCAGCTACTGCAACTAATGAAAAACTGTTTTTT CASSATATNEKLFF
16 TRBJ2-3 - TRBV5-1 many TGCGCCAGCAGCCCCGGGACGGGTGTGGTTACAGATACGCAGTATTTT CASSPGTGVVTDTQYF
15 TRBJ1-1 - TRBV12-3/TRBV12-4 many TGTGCCAGCAGTCTCCCGGGCCCATCGAACACTGAAGCTTTCTTT CASSLPGPSNTEAFF
17 TRBJ2-1 - TRBV7-2 many TGTGCCAGCAGCTTAACTTTGGATACAGGCCACTACAATGAGCAGTTCTTC CASSLTLDTGHYNEQFF
11 TRBJ2-7 - TRBV20-1 many TGCAGTGCCGGGCCTTCCTACGAGCAGTACTTC CSAGPSYEQYF
15 TRBJ1-1 TRBD1 TRBV12-3/TRBV12-4 many TGTGCCAGCTACGGAGACAGGGTACGGAACACTGAAGCTTTCTTT CASYGDRVRNTEAFF
15 TRBJ2-1 TRBD2 TRBV19 many TGTGCCAGTAGCCTACTAGCGGGAGTAAGGGATGAGCAGTTCTTC CASSLLAGVRDEQFF
17 TRBJ2-6 TRBD1 TRBV27 many TGTGCCAGCAAGGACAGGGGAACAGTTGCCGGGGCCAACGTCCTGACTTTC CASKDRGTVAGANVLTF
14 TRBJ2-2 - TRBV5-1 many TGCGCCAGCAGCTCGGACACCAACACCGGGGAGCTGTTTTTT CASSSDTNTGELFF
13 TRBJ2-1 TRBD1 TRBV18 many TGTGCCAGCTCCTCCGGGACAGACAATGAGCAGTTCTTC CASSSGTDNEQFF